One and the same sample provided the 2 T cell receptor beta chains below, sequenced in a study of molecular identifiers for immune sequencing clone quantification. TCRdb reprocessed the PCR reads with MiXCR, giving one entry per CDR3 protein. The sample consists of about 640,000 distinct CDR3 sequences, approximately 20% of them appearing once. Sequencing used naive CD8+ T cells from blood, with Jurkat cell RNA spiked in. Noted subset: FACS-sorted CD8+CD4-CCR7+CD45RA+ naive T cells. The receptor source for this set is a human donor in good health. Some libraries in this study had Jurkat cell RNA spiked in.

This clonotype has at least ten counts. The chain is built from TRBV7-9 and TRBJ1-4, with D unclear. Germline assignment: CDR1 SEHNR and CDR2 FQNEAQ (reference sequence). The CDR3 extends over 14 amino acids. Trimming removed 3 bases at V and 0 bases at J, with 5 bases between. The CDR3, as DNA: TGTGCCAGCAGCTTCGTGGCAACTAATGAAAAACTGTTTTTT. Translated: CASSFVATNEKLFF.

There are many counts of this clonotype. The chain's CDR3 is CASSQDRVGSSYEQYF. The CDR3, as DNA: TGCGCCAGCAGCCAAGATCGGGTCGGGAGCTCCTACGAGCAGTACTTC. The chain links TRBV4-3 to TRBJ2-7; D possibly corresponds to TRBD2 (6 bases). Trimming took off 0 bases at V and 0 bases at J, with 12 bases between the two ends. Germline CDR1 reads LGHNA; CDR2 reads YSLEER. This CDR3 region has 16 residues.